Following are 22 T cell receptor beta chains from one sample sequenced in a study of beta chain features in type 1 diabetes. The authors reverse transcribed all of the isolated RNA, so sequencing captured expressed TCRB transcripts. Sequencing used immunoSEQ multiplex PCR; TCRdb keeps in-frame clones, though not all of them. The sample lists under 450,000 clones; around 13% were seen once. The specimen was naive CD4+ T cells from blood. These TCRs come from a man aged 25-45 years in good health.

The sample holds a few counts of this clone. The chain employs TRBV23-1 and TRBJ2-5; 9 bases match TRBD2. TRBV23-1 is reported as an ORF; its role is uncertain. The CDR3 extends over 16 amino acids. Losses at the gene ends were 1 base for V and 5 bases for J; bases not matched to a gene: 8. The DNA of the CDR3 is TGCGCCAGCAGTCAATTAGGTAGCGGGAGTGAGGAGACCCAGTACTTC. Its protein is CASSQLGSGSEETQYF.

This clone was counted between two and nine times. The V call is TRBV10-3, the J call TRBJ2-7, with 7 positions matching TRBD2. Germline V gene lookup returns CDR1 ENHRY and CDR2 SYGVKD. CDR3 size: 15 residues. V lost 3 bases, J lost 4 bases, and 9 bases stayed unmatched. The CDR3 is CAISDGARGGYEQYF. The CDR3 DNA reads as TGTGCCATCAGTGATGGTGCACGGGGAGGGTACGAGCAGTACTTC.

This chain joins TRBV19 and TRBJ1-2, with a possible D match to TRBD1 (5 bases). V gave up 9 bases and J gave up 4 bases, with 18 bases separating them. The CDR3 covers 14 residues. Germline CDR1 reads LNHDA; CDR2 reads SQIVND (reference sequence). The CDR3 spells CASELPGRVYGYTF. In nucleotides, the CDR3 is TGTGCCAGCGAACTCCCGGGACGGGTCTATGGCTACACCTTC.

This chain links TRBV4-3 with TRBJ2-1; 7 positions agree with TRBD1. Germline-derived CDR1 and CDR2 are LGHNA and YSLEER. V was clipped by 1 base and J by 10 bases; unmatched bases: 13. The CDR3 has 16 residues. The CDR3 DNA follows: TGCGCCAGCAGCCAAGGAAGACAGGGTACTGTGGGAGAGCAGTTCTTC. Translating gives CASSQGRQGTVGEQFF.

This clone was counted a few times. The V gene is TRBV5-4, the J gene TRBJ2-1; TRBD2 is a possible D gene (5 bases). The V gene lost 5 bases and the J gene lost 2 bases, with 17 bases spanning the gap. From germline, CDR1 is SGHNT and CDR2 YYREEE (reference sequence). The CDR3 runs to 16 residues. The CDR3 reads CASSSYAGSTYNEQFF. CDR3 nucleotide sequence: TGTGCCAGCAGTTCTTACGCGGGTTCCACCTACAATGAGCAGTTCTTC.

The chain couples TRBV9 to TRBJ1-3; D uncertain. Germline CDR1 and CDR2: SGDLS and YYNGEE. CDR3 length: 15 amino acids. V lost 4 bases, J lost 1 base, and 12 bases lay in between. The DNA for the CDR3 is TGTGCCAGCAGCTTATCTCGGGGATCTGGAAACACCATATATTTT. Translation gives CASSLSRGSGNTIYF.

In its sample, this clone was seen a few times. The chain is built from TRBV25-1 and TRBJ2-7, with D tentatively TRBD1 or TRBD2 (5 bases each). V dropped 4 bases and J dropped 5 bases, with 12 bases sitting between them. The CDR3 runs to 13 residues. Looked up from germline, CDR1 is MGHDK and CDR2 is SYGVNS. CDR3 sequence: CASSGVRGHEQYF. The CDR3 DNA is TGTGCCAGCAGTGGAGTACGGGGCCACGAGCAGTACTTC.

The table lists this clone with a few counts. The CDR3 here is CASGGLTGTDTQYF. The DNA for the CDR3 is TGTGCCAGCGGGGGCCTAACGGGCACAGATACGCAGTATTTT. The genes are TRBV9 and TRBJ2-3, with TRBD1 as a possible D gene (6 bases). V was cut by 7 bases and J by 1 base, with 13 bases left in between. CDR1 is SGDLS and CDR2 is YYNGEE in the germline V gene. The CDR3 totals 14 residues.

This clone was detected a few times. The V and J genes are TRBV30 and TRBJ2-4; 7 nucleotides match TRBD2. Trimming removed 1 base from V and 5 bases from J; junction bases left unmatched: 5. CDR3 length: 14 residues. The V gene's germline CDR1 is GTSNPN and CDR2 SVGIG (reference sequence). The CDR3 spells CAWSGGGTQNIQYF. CDR3 coding DNA: TGTGCCTGGAGTGGGGGAGGGACTCAAAACATTCAGTACTTC.

This clone was seen a handful of times. V gene TRBV7-9 combines with J gene TRBJ2-1; the match to TRBD2 covers 12 bases. Germline-derived CDR1 and CDR2 are SEHNR and FQNEAQ (reference sequence). J gave up 8 bases and V 3 bases, and 2 bases lay outside the gene matches. The CDR3 is 14 residues long. The CDR3 DNA reads as TGTGCCAGCAGCTTCGGGACTAGCGGGTATGAGCAGTTCTTC. The encoded protein is CASSFGTSGYEQFF.

Written as DNA, the CDR3 is TGTGCCAGCAGCCCCCGGACAGGGGGAGGCGAAAAACTGTTTTTT. Its translation is CASSPRTGGGEKLFF. The chain is built from TRBV7-2 and TRBJ1-4; 10 nucleotides align to TRBD1. This CDR3 comprises 15 residues. CDR1 and CDR2 (germline): SGHTA, FQGNSA. The trim removed 5 bases at V and 8 bases at J, leaving 8 bases unmatched.

This clone came up once. The chain uses TRBV7-3 and TRBJ2-3; 10 bases are shared with TRBD2. Germline V gives CDR1 SGHTA, CDR2 FQGTGA. The CDR3 runs to 16 residues. V lost 1 base, J lost 3 bases, and 4 bases stayed unmatched. The CDR3 here is CASSLRSGRETDTQYF. CDR3 nucleotides: TGTGCCAGCAGCTTAAGGAGCGGGAGGGAAACAGATACGCAGTATTTT.

The chain couples TRBV6-6 to TRBJ2-2; unclear D gene. Germline lookup yields CDR1 MNHNY and CDR2 SVGAGI (reference sequence). The V end was cut by 2 bases, the J end by 10 bases, with 8 bases between. The CDR3 is 12 residues long. As DNA, the CDR3 is TGTGCCAGCAGTTACCGAAGCGAGGAGCTGTTTTTT. It encodes CASSYRSEELFF.

This clone came up a few times. The J gene is TRBJ2-3, the V gene TRBV19; perhaps TRBD1 as D (6 bases). Trimming removed 10 bases at V and 5 bases at J, with 19 bases between. This CDR3 spans 14 amino acids. The V gene's germline CDR1 is LNHDA and CDR2 SQIVND (reference sequence). In DNA, the CDR3 is TGTGCCACACTTCCCGGGACAAAGAGAGATACGCAGTATTTT. Amino acid sequence: CATLPGTKRDTQYF.

The chain carries TRBV7-9 and TRBJ2-1; D possibly corresponds to TRBD2 (5 bases). This CDR3 is 16 amino acids long. The germline gives CDR1 SEHNR, CDR2 FQNEAQ (reference sequence). V was pared by 1 base and J by 1 base, with 11 bases between. The CDR3 here is CASSLGSGKSYNEQFF. The DNA of the CDR3 is TGTGCCAGCAGCTTAGGGTCGGGAAAATCCTACAATGAGCAGTTCTTC.

The chain recombines TRBV9 with TRBJ2-7; D is possibly TRBD1 (6 bases). The ends were cut back, 0 bases at V and 2 bases at J, with 12 bases in the middle. Per the germline V gene, CDR1 is SGDLS and CDR2 is YYNGEE. This CDR3 region has 15 residues. The chain's CDR3 is CASSVAPGQTYEQYF. The CDR3 nucleotides read TGTGCCAGCAGCGTAGCCCCGGGACAAACCTACGAGCAGTACTTC. Combining the CDR3 with reference TRBV9 and TRBJ2-7 gives the whole variable domain DSGVTQTPKHLITATGQRVTLRCSPRSGDLSVYWYQQSLDQGLQFLIQYYNGEERAKGNILERFSAQQFPDLHSELNLSSLELGDSALYFCASSVAPGQTYEQYFGPGTRLTVT.

This clone was counted only a few times. The V call is TRBV30, the J call TRBJ1-1, with D hard to call. The V gene's germline CDR1 is GTSNPN and CDR2 SVGIG (reference sequence). The V gene lost 0 bases and the J gene lost 7 bases, with 6 bases spanning the gap. The CDR3 is 11 amino acids. This CDR3 reads CAWSVLFEAFF. The CDR3 DNA is TGTGCCTGGAGTGTACTGTTTGAAGCTTTCTTT.

The chain combines TRBV2 with TRBJ2-7, with D possibly matching TRBD1 (5 bases). Germline CDR1 is SNHLY and CDR2 is FYNNEI. The CDR3 spans 13 residues. Trimming pared 7 bases from V and 0 bases from J, leaving 10 bases between. CDR3 DNA sequence: TGTGCCAGCATGCAGGGCATCTCCTACGAGCAGTACTTC. As protein: CASMQGISYEQYF.

The rearrangement links TRBV27 to TRBJ1-1; D unclear. CDR3 size: 13 residues. Per germline, CDR1 MNHEY and CDR2 SMNVEV (reference sequence). V lost 3 bases and J 3 bases, leaving 8 bases between the germline ends. This chain's CDR3 is CASSLMGYTEAFF. The CDR3 region has the DNA TGTGCCAGCAGTTTGATGGGGTACACTGAAGCTTTCTTT.

CDR3 sequence: CASSVLAGAGLNEQFF. The CDR3 nucleotides are TGTGCCAGCAGCGTGCTAGCGGGAGCAGGCTTGAATGAGCAGTTCTTC. This sequence joins TRBV9 and TRBJ2-1; TRBD2 matches at 10 bases. CDR1 and CDR2 (germline): SGDLS, YYNGEE. With V trimmed by 2 bases and J by 7 bases, 9 bases remained unmatched. The CDR3 is made up of 16 amino acids.

V and J are TRBV7-9 and TRBJ2-3; D is unclear. CDR3 length: 14 residues. V lost 1 base, J lost 1 base, and 6 bases lay in between. Germline V gene lookup returns CDR1 SEHNR and CDR2 FQNEAQ (reference sequence). The CDR3 coding sequence is TGTGCCAGCAGCTTAGTGGAAGGCACAGATACGCAGTATTTT. Its protein is CASSLVEGTDTQYF.

This CDR3 reads CASSLVGAGAYKETQYF. The DNA of the CDR3 is TGTGCCAGCAGCTTAGTAGGAGCGGGGGCATATAAAGAGACCCAGTACTTC. The chain recombines TRBV7-2 with TRBJ2-5, with TRBD2 identical over 8 bases. This CDR3 has 17 residues. V shed 1 base, J shed 3 bases, and the junction held 10 bases outside the gene matches. Germline CDR1 and CDR2: SGHTA and FQGNSA.